What follows are 27 T cell receptor beta chains derived from one specimen sequenced in a study of T-cell reconstitution after alpha-beta-depleted transplantation in children. The authors prepared the TCRbeta library with unique molecular identifiers. TCRdb fed the PCR reads into MiXCR, producing one record per CDR3 protein. The sample yields hundreds of thousands of distinct CDR3 sequences, over 9.5% seen once. The sample here was PBMCs from the stem cell graft donor, taken from the stem cell graft. The receptors shown here come from a human donor who donated a stem cell graft to a child with acute myeloid leukemia.

CDR3 nucleotide sequence: TGCGCCAGCAGCCGTACGGCCCTAGCGGGAGAGGGTGAGCAGTTCTTC. Protein: CASSRTALAGEGEQFF. J is TRBJ2-1 and V is TRBV5-1; 10 positions agree with TRBD2. V trimming: 4 bases; J trimming: 9 bases; junction bases outside the gene matches: 13. The length of the CDR3 is 16 residues. Per the germline V gene, CDR1 is SGHRS and CDR2 is YFSETQ.

This clonotype was seen more than once but under ten times. The J gene is TRBJ2-1, the V gene TRBV30; tentatively, D is TRBD2 (6 bases). Germline loops: CDR1 GTSNPN, CDR2 SVGIG (reference sequence). The CDR3 totals 13 residues. The V and J ends lost 4 bases and 7 bases respectively, with 14 bases between them. This CDR3 is CAWTRTGRNEQFF. The CDR3 coding sequence is TGTGCCTGGACCCGGACCGGGAGAAATGAGCAGTTCTTC.

The V and J genes are TRBV3-1 and TRBJ1-5; D call uncertain. The length of the CDR3 is 15 residues. CDR1 and CDR2 (germline): LGHDT, YNNKEL (reference sequence). The V and J ends lost 3 bases and 1 base respectively, with 10 bases between them. CDR3 sequence (DNA): TGTGCCAGCAGCCAGTTTGCGGGGAGCAATCAGCCCCAGCATTTT. Its translation is CASSQFAGSNQPQHF.

This clonotype was detected only a few times. The J gene is TRBJ1-5, the V gene TRBV20-1; D is ambiguous. The CDR3 length is 15 residues. The ends were cut back, 4 bases at V and 2 bases at J, with 15 bases in the middle. In germline, CDR1 is DFQATT, CDR2 SNEGSKA (reference sequence). CDR3 protein: CSATAGMSGNQPQHF. In DNA form, the CDR3 reads TGCAGTGCTACGGCAGGCATGTCGGGCAATCAGCCCCAGCATTTT.

This clonotype was picked up many times. V is TRBV5-5 and J is TRBJ2-4; the match to TRBD1 covers 10 bases. CDR1 and CDR2 (germline): SGHKS, YYEKEE (reference sequence). With 4 bases clipped from V and 4 bases from J, the junction kept 8 bases outside the gene matches. This CDR3 spans 16 amino acids. The CDR3 region is CASSGGDRGRKNIQYF. The CDR3 DNA reads TGTGCCAGCAGCGGGGGGGACAGGGGAAGAAAAAACATTCAGTACTTC.

This clonotype occurred a few times. J is TRBJ1-4 and V is TRBV10-3, with D possibly TRBD1 on 6 matching bases. Germline CDR1 is ENHRY and CDR2 is SYGVKD. V was cut by 6 bases and J by 7 bases, with 21 bases left in between. CDR3 length: 16 amino acids. CDR3 sequence (DNA): TGTGCCATCAGCCCCCTCCCAGGGGCGGGAAGTGAAAAACTGTTTTTT. This gives the protein CAISPLPGAGSEKLFF.

The chain combines TRBV12-3 or TRBV12-4 with TRBJ1-1; no definite D call. The CDR3 has 15 residues. V was clipped by 2 bases and J by 4 bases, with 14 bases between them. The CDR3 reads CASSLIPDGTTEAFF. Here the CDR3 DNA reads TGTGCCAGCAGTTTAATCCCGGACGGAACCACTGAAGCTTTCTTT.

This clonotype was observed at least ten times. CDR3 DNA: TGTGCCATCAGTGAGTCCCCAGCCAAAAACATTCAGTACTTC. Translation: CAISESPAKNIQYF. This chain connects TRBV10-3 to TRBJ2-4; D unclear. Germline assignment: CDR1 ENHRY and CDR2 SYGVKD. The V and J ends lost 0 bases and 0 bases respectively, with 3 bases between them. This CDR3 has 14 amino acids.

In its sample, this clonotype was seen a few times. The rearrangement links TRBV7-9 to TRBJ2-1; 8 nucleotides match TRBD2. The V and J ends lost 4 bases and 10 bases, in that order; junction bases with no gene match: 6. CDR1 SEHNR and CDR2 FQNEAQ come from the germline V gene (reference sequence). The CDR3 extends over 13 amino acids. The CDR3 DNA reads as TGTGCCAGCAGCTCGAGCGGGAGTAGCGAGCAGTTCTTC. It yields the protein CASSSSGSSEQFF. Full variable domain (rest looked up from reference TRBV7-9 and TRBJ2-1): DTGVSQNPRHKITKRGQNVTFRCDPISEHNRLYWYRQTLGQGPEFLTYFQNEAQLEKSRLLSDRFSAERPKGSFSTLEIQRTEQGDSAMYLCASSSSGSSEQFFGPGTRLTVL.

This clonotype was seen many times. This rearrangement joins TRBV29-1 to TRBJ2-7; the D gene is possibly TRBD2 (5 bases). Trimming took 1 base from V and 3 from J, leaving 13 bases between them. Looked up from germline, CDR1 is SQVTM and CDR2 is ANQGSEA. This CDR3 comprises 14 residues. The CDR3 loop reads CSVEAREGIYEQYF. In DNA, the CDR3 is TGCAGCGTTGAAGCCCGGGAAGGAATCTACGAGCAGTACTTC.

This clonotype was observed at least ten times. The chain joins TRBV5-1 to TRBJ2-3; 8 nucleotides agree with TRBD2. The CDR3 sequence is 16 residues long. Germline V lookup: CDR1 SGHRS, CDR2 YFSETQ. V lost 6 bases and J lost 2; bases outside the gene matches: 11. The CDR3 protein is CASTRGAGRATDTQYF. CDR3 sequence (DNA): TGCGCCAGCACCCGGGGGGCCGGGAGGGCCACAGATACGCAGTATTTT.

This clonotype showed up just a few times. The V gene is TRBV27, the J gene TRBJ2-1, with D possibly matching TRBD2 (5 bases). In germline, CDR1 is MNHEY, CDR2 SMNVEV (reference sequence). The CDR3 spans 14 residues. V lost 7 bases to trimming and J lost 0 bases, with 10 bases between them. The CDR3: CASKSGLSYNEQFF. CDR3 nucleotide sequence: TGTGCCAGCAAAAGCGGCCTCTCCTACAATGAGCAGTTCTTC.

This clonotype was counted between two and nine times. The chain is built from TRBV6-5 and TRBJ2-5; 8 positions match TRBD1. The germline V gene encodes CDR1 MNHEY and CDR2 SVGAGI. The CDR3 is made up of 15 amino acids. Trimming took 6 bases from V and 5 from J; bases not matched to a gene: 11. The CDR3, as DNA: TGTGCCAGCAGCTTAACATGGACAGGGACGGAGACCCAGTACTTC. This gives the protein CASSLTWTGTETQYF.

This clonotype was observed a handful of times. The chain has TRBV11-2 and TRBJ2-2; tentatively, D is TRBD1 (8 bases). Trimming pared 5 bases from V and 4 bases from J, leaving 26 bases between. The CDR3 is made up of 19 amino acids. Germline CDR1 is SGHAT and CDR2 is FQNNGV. The CDR3 sequence: CASSTRDRISSGLTGELFF. As DNA, the CDR3 is TGTGCCAGCAGCACCCGGGACAGGATCTCTAGCGGACTCACCGGGGAGCTGTTTTTT.

This clonotype appeared many times. The rearrangement joins TRBV28 to TRBJ1-1; D call uncertain. The germline V gene has CDR1 MDHEN and CDR2 SYDVKM. The CDR3 has 15 amino acids. Trimming removed 5 bases from V and 2 bases from J, with 15 bases in between. CDR3 loop: CASSPPRGRNTEAFF. The CDR3 DNA reads TGTGCCAGCAGTCCCCCCCGAGGCCGAAACACTGAAGCTTTCTTT.

The CDR3 DNA sequence: TGTGCCAGCAGCTTTCAACGGGAGAGCACAGATACGCAGTATTTT. Its protein product is CASSFQRESTDTQYF. V and J are TRBV7-9 and TRBJ2-3, with a weak D call TRBD2 (6 bases). Trimming removed 3 bases at V and 0 bases at J, with 10 bases between. Germline loops: CDR1 SEHNR, CDR2 FQNEAQ (reference sequence). This CDR3 region has 15 residues. Full variable domain (rest looked up from reference TRBV7-9 and TRBJ2-3): DTGVSQNPRHKITKRGQNVTFRCDPISEHNRLYWYRQTLGQGPEFLTYFQNEAQLEKSRLLSDRFSAERPKGSFSTLEIQRTEQGDSAMYLCASSFQRESTDTQYFGPGTRLTVL.

This clonotype occurred a few times. The V call is TRBV7-2, the J call TRBJ2-5, with a tentative D call TRBD2 (6 bases). Between the trimmed V and J ends, which lost 1 base and 1 base, there was a span of 10 bases. CDR3 length equals 15 residues. From germline, CDR1 is SGHTA and CDR2 FQGNSA. The CDR3 nucleotides are TGTGCCAGCAGCTTAGTGGGCGGGGTCCAAGAGACCCAGTACTTC. It translates to CASSLVGGVQETQYF.

This rearrangement joins TRBV4-2 to TRBJ2-3, with TRBD2 matching 8 bases. Germline CDR1 reads LGHNA; CDR2 reads YNFKEQ. The CDR3 has 16 residues. V trimming: 1 base; J trimming: 10 bases; junction bases outside the gene matches: 13. The CDR3 coding sequence is TGTGCCAGCAGCCAAGGGGGTAATAGCGGGACATCTCCGCAGTATTTT. Encoded protein: CASSQGGNSGTSPQYF.

This clonotype occurred many times. The V and J genes are TRBV29-1 and TRBJ2-1, with D hard to call. The CDR3 runs to 15 residues. V lost 4 bases, J lost 0 bases, and 13 bases lay in between. Germline CDR1 is SQVTM and CDR2 is ANQGSEA. CDR3 sequence (DNA): TGCAGCGTTGCGGGCCATTTTAGCTCCTACAATGAGCAGTTCTTC. Translating gives CSVAGHFSSYNEQFF.

The genes are TRBV18 and TRBJ1-1; D is perhaps TRBD1 (5 bases). There are 14 residues in the CDR3. Trimming removed 5 bases from V and 5 bases from J, with 15 bases in between. The germline V gene has CDR1 KGHSH and CDR2 LQKENI. This chain's CDR3 is CASSRSGEGTEAFF. CDR3 sequence (DNA): TGTGCCAGCTCAAGGAGCGGGGAGGGGACTGAAGCTTTCTTT.

The J gene is TRBJ1-4, the V gene TRBV5-1; D is possibly TRBD1 (6 bases). This CDR3 is 14 amino acids long. The germline V gene has CDR1 SGHRS and CDR2 YFSETQ. V lost 4 bases, J lost 8 bases, and 15 bases lay in between. CDR3 loop: CASSRSGAGEKLFF. CDR3 coding DNA: TGCGCCAGCAGCCGCTCGGGGGCTGGCGAAAAACTGTTTTTT.

This clonotype was seen a single time. A much larger clone lies one base from this, so it may be a read error. The V call is TRBV6-2 or TRBV6-3, the J call TRBJ1-1; D possibly corresponds to TRBD1 (6 bases). In germline, CDR1 is MNHEY, CDR2 SVGEGT. This CDR3 comprises 18 residues. CDR3 sequence reads: CASSYPQGSGRMNTVAFF. The CDR3 DNA reads as TGTGCCAGCAGTTACCCTCAGGGGTCAGGGAGAATGAACACTGTAGCTTTCTTT.

This clonotype has a count of ten or more. The chain combines TRBV7-2 with TRBJ2-4, with unresolved D. CDR1 and CDR2 from the germline V gene are SGHTA and FQGNSA. The CDR3 covers 14 residues. V gave up 7 bases and J gave up 9 bases, with 19 bases separating them. DNA of the CDR3: TGTGCCAGCACCCCATATGGGCAAGGTAGCATTCAGTACTTC. Translated: CASTPYGQGSIQYF.

This clonotype has ten or more counts. The CDR3 DNA is TGTGCCAGCAGCTTACTGAGCAATCAGCCCCAGCATTTT. Encoded protein: CASSLLSNQPQHF. The rearrangement joins TRBV7-2 to TRBJ1-5; D unresolved. Looked up from germline, CDR1 is SGHTA and CDR2 is FQGNSA. This CDR3 has 13 residues. V gave up 2 bases and J gave up 1 base, with 3 bases separating them.

This clonotype appeared a few times. The chain joins TRBV25-1 to TRBJ1-1; D is ambiguous. This CDR3 comprises 14 residues. Germline loops: CDR1 MGHDK, CDR2 SYGVNS. V lost 4 bases, J lost 10 bases, and 19 bases lay in between. The DNA for the CDR3 is TGTGCCAGCAGTGCCCCGGGCAGGACGCTGGGAGCTTTCTTT. Translated: CASSAPGRTLGAFF.

This clonotype showed up just a few times. The rearrangement links TRBV9 to TRBJ1-5; tentatively, D is TRBD1 (5 bases). Per the germline V gene, CDR1 is SGDLS and CDR2 is YYNGEE. The CDR3 contains 15 residues. V lost 0 bases and J lost 4, with 11 bases in between. The CDR3 loop reads CASSVDGTDNQPQHF. In DNA, the CDR3 is TGTGCCAGCAGCGTAGATGGGACGGATAATCAGCCCCAGCATTTT.

The chain is built from TRBV20-1 and TRBJ2-3, with TRBD1 identical over 9 bases. Germline CDR1 reads DFQATT; CDR2 reads SNEGSKA (reference sequence). The ends lost 3 bases at V and 1 base at J; junction bases unmatched: 23. The CDR3 sequence is 21 residues long. CDR3 DNA sequence: TGCAGTGCTAGGGAGTTTGGGACAGGACAGGGGAAAAAATCGGGCACAGATACGCAGTATTTT. Its protein product is CSAREFGTGQGKKSGTDTQYF.